Measured by frequency, the clone carrying this T cell receptor beta chain is medium-sized (0.01 to 0.1%). The target antigen is unknown. The data were taken from a study of T cell clusters in autoimmune cytopenias. Study context: Per sample, median TRB depth was approximately 54,000 reads, yielding a median roughly 2,400 distinct clonotypes. Overall study results and limits: Functional roles of the in silico T cell clusters still await experimental validation. Primary autoimmune cytopenia patients appeared to lack physiological T cell clusters present in healthy donors. Comparing secondary cytopenia with chronic lymphocytic leukemia showed no cluster-lack signature, apparently masked by lymphoma repertoire.

TRB amplification used roughly 250 ng of peripheral blood genomic DNA. TRB was amplified by touch-down multiplex PCR, primer pools A and B combined. From its re-call of the multiplex PCR reads, TCRdb lists each CDR3 protein once, without DNA. The data show about 6,000 distinct CDR3 sequences, and the top ten clones hold 15% to 20%. This sequence originates from a human donor with an autoimmune cytopenia or autoimmune hepatitis (not recorded which). The sequenced material came from peripheral blood.

This CDR3 reads CASRPTGTQEARQFF. The chain links TRBV19 to TRBJ2-1; TCRdb indicates TRBD1, and absent DNA this call remains unverified. Germline loops: CDR1 LNHDA, CDR2 SQIVND (reference sequence). The CDR3 totals 15 residues.